The clone carrying this TCR beta chain counts as medium-sized. Its matching antigen is unknown. This sample was included in a study of molecular identifiers for immune sequencing clone quantification. Across the study: RNA, taken in replicates from about 20,000 or 100,000 naive CD8 cells, was split five ways, with four sequenced.

Points from the study as a whole: In naive cells, clones above 20 RNA copies held under 1% of molecules, whereas in effector cells they held over 97%.

CDR3 length equals 14 residues. Germline CDR1 is MNHEY and CDR2 is SMNVEV (reference sequence). Trimming removed 8 bases from V and 4 bases from J; junction bases left unmatched: 5. One entry per CDR3 protein, called by TCRdb with MiXCR from the PCR reads. This table has around 13,000 distinct CDR3 sequences, roughly 16% appearing once. The chain is built from TRBV27 and TRBJ2-7, with 13 bases aligning to TRBD2. The TCR originated in a human donor in good health. Some libraries in this study had Jurkat cell RNA spiked in. The material sequenced was naive CD8+ T cells from blood, with Jurkat cell RNA spiked in. Subset here: FACS-sorted CD8+CD4-CCR7+CD45RA+ naive T cells. CDR3 bases: TGTGCCAGCCGTGGACTAGCGGGGGTATACGAGCAGTACTTC. It is translated as CASRGLAGVYEQYF.